The T cell receptor beta chain under discussion was sequenced for a study of blood T cells in healthy people across ages. Study-wide context: Per two T cells, about one barcoded beta molecule was captured through template switching.

Primed by a sample-barcoded 5' primer and a J-beta primer mix, a second PCR proceeded for about 7 to 12 cycles. TCRdb reanalysed the 5' RACE reads using MiXCR and keeps one entry per CDR3 protein. The table lists 380,000 or so distinct CDR3 sequences, 45% to 60% of them singletons, with around 49% in the top ten. A few counts support this clonotype. The germline V and J ends were trimmed by 2 bases and 4 bases, with 8 bases remaining between them. CDR3 length: 13 residues. The V gene's germline CDR1 is SGHTA and CDR2 FQGNSA. This clonotype originated in a man aged 55 to 70 in good health. Material: blood. The J gene is TRBJ1-2, the V gene TRBV7-2; TRBD1 is a possible D gene (5 bases). The CDR3 protein is CASSLQGAYGYTF. In nucleotides, the CDR3 is TGTGCCAGCAGCTTACAGGGCGCCTATGGCTACACCTTC.